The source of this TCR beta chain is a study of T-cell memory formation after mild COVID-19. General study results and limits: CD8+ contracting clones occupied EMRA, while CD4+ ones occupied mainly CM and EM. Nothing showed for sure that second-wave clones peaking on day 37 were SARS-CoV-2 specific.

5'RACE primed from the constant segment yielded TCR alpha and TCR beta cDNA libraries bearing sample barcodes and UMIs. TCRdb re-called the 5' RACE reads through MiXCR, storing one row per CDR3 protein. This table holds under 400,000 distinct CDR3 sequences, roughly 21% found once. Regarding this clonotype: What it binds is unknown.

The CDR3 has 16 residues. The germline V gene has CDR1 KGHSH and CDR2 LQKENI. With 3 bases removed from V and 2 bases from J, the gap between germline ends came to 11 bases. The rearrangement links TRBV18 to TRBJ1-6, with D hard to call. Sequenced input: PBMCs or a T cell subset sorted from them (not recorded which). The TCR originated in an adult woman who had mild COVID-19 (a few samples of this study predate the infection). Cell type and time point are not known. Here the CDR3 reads CASSPTFGTYNSPLHF. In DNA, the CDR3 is TGTGCCAGCTCACCCACATTCGGGACCTATAATTCACCCCTCCACTTT.